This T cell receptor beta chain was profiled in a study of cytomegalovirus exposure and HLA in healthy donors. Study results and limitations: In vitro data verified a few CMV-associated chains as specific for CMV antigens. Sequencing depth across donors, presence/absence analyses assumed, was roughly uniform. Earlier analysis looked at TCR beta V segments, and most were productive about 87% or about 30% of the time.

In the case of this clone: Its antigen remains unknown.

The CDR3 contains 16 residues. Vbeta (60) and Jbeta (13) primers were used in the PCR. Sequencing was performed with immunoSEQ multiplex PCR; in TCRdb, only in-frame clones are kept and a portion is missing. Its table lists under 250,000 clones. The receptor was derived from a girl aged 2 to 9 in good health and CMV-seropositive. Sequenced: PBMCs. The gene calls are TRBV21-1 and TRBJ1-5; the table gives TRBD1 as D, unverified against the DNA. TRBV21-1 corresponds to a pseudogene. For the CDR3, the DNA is TGTGCCAGCAGCGGAACGGACAGGGGAGGCAATCAGCCCCAGCATTTT. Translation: CASSGTDRGGNQPQHF.